This TCR beta chain was identified in a study of T cell responses to AZD1222 COVID-19 vaccine. Findings of the study overall: Following two doses of AZD1222, Spike-specific TCR breadth and depth rose. Sampling that yielded the repertoires occurred only after the peak T cell response. Donors, mostly white British, included more females; clonal diversity was possibly underestimated. Mapped onto spike, vaccine-associated CD4 TCRs spanned it and were dominant at 160-218 and 743-854.

The table came from immunoSEQ multiplex PCR; TCRdb's copy has only in-frame clones and leaves some out. Of roughly 150,000 clones listed, around 90% are singletons. Trimming cost V 3 bases and J 3 bases; bases outside gene matches: 5. Germline CDR1 reads SGHAT; CDR2 reads FQDESV (reference sequence). CDR3 length: 14 residues. The count of this clone is one. Its antigen is currently unknown. The genes are TRBV11-1 and TRBJ2-7; the match to TRBD1 covers 7 bases. This specimen was peripheral blood, taken on day 0 of AZD1222 vaccination. The TCR originated in an adult in good health. Written as DNA, the CDR3 is TGTGCCAGCAGCTTGAACAGGGGCAACTACGAGCAGTACTTC. As protein: CASSLNRGNYEQYF.